This is a list of T cell receptor beta chains from one sample in a study of control samples from healthy donors and cancer patients. Sequencing was performed with immunoSEQ multiplex PCR; in TCRdb, only in-frame clones are kept and a portion is missing. Of 120,000 or so clones in the sample, 89% were seen once. The sample taken for sequencing was blood. All receptors derive from a man aged 50 to 60 in good health. Each CDR3 is given with its conserved first and last residue. Each record gives: V gene, clone size, CDR3 protein. The size of a clone is reported for some rows only, either as once, few or many, or as a class for expanded clones.

>TRBV11-2|-
CASSLGLGAAEAFF
>TRBV19|-
CASKLGQINTEAFF
>TRBV6-5|few
CASAGTSGGFGELFF
>TRBV9|-
CASSADRGYEQYF
>TRBV2|-
CASSVDRGPGNTIYF
>TRBV7-2|-
CASSPQGRGTEAFF
>TRBV7-8|-
CASSTYRGSETQYF
>TRBV27|-
CASGAGYSNQPQHF
>TRBV24-1|-
CATSSGISNQPQHF
>TRBV11-2|-
CASSSRTGNIQYF
>TRBV14|-
CASSPRRGAEQYF
>TRBV19|-
CASSLQGSYEQYF
>TRBV2|once
CASSENWDRDSYEQYF
>TRBV5-5|-
CASSLGGFSSYEQYF
>TRBV27|few
CASSGGQGLGYGYTF
>TRBV5-8|-
CASLYRTGEGTEAFF
>TRBV18|-
CASSPGTGPDTQYF
>TRBV30|-
CAWSEQGYNSPLHF
>TRBV12-3/TRBV12-4|-
CASSFYRPYEQYF
>TRBV10-3|-
CAISDSGQGDQPQHF
>TRBV9|-
CASSRVYTGELFF
>TRBV7-8|-
CASSLNPTSGYGYTF
>TRBV4-3|-
CASSQGPLRGERTDTQYF
>TRBV7-6|-
CASSLVGTGGGRETQYF
>TRBV6-5|once
CASKLSGVDGYTF
>TRBV6-6|-
CASRPDRGPEAFF
>TRBV4-1|-
CASSLRSTGGAWETQYF
>TRBV14|-
CASSSGTPSTDTQYF
>TRBV27|-
CASSLKGANYGYTF
>TRBV5-1|-
CASSPWGDSSYEQYF
>TRBV30|-
CAWKRDRAYLNTEAFF
>TRBV9|-
CASSQGQDSPLHF
>TRBV5-1|-
CASSLRQGGGNTIYF
>TRBV5-6|-
CASSLYSRDSNTEAFF
>TRBV27|-
CASSLSLSGETQYF
>TRBV6-5|-
CASIYTGQNTEAFF
>TRBV7-8|-
CASSPTGTGGFLGNTIYF
>TRBV4-3|-
CASSQGQGRLDEQYF
>TRBV6-2/TRBV6-3|-
CASSFRVGEAFF
>TRBV27|-
CASSWTGMNTEAFF
>TRBV19|-
CASNGGIYNEQFF